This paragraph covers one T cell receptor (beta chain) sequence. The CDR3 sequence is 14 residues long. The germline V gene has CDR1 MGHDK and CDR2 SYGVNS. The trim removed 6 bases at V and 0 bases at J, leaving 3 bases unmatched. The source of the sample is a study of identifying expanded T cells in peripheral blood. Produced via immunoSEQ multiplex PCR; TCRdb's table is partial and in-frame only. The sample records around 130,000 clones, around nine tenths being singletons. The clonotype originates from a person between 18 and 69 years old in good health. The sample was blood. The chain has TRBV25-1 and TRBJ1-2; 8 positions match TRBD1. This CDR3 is CASRDRATNYGYTF. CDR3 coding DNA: TGTGCCAGCAGGGACAGGGCTACTAACTATGGCTACACCTTC.